Listed below are T cell receptor beta chains from one sample, sequenced in a study of cytomegalovirus exposure and HLA in healthy donors. Only in-frame clones appear in the TCRdb table, and some are missing; sequencing was by immunoSEQ multiplex PCR. The sample lists approximately 120,000 clones; roughly 90% were seen once. Sequenced material: PBMCs. These receptors all stem from a woman aged 18-29 years in good health and CMV-seronegative. CDR3s include the opening cysteine and the closing phenylalanine or tryptophan. D genes are given only for firm matches. Size is omitted from some rows. Given values are once, few, many or a class for expanded clones.

clone_size,j_call,v_call,d_call,cdr3_nt,cdr3_aa
-,TRBJ2-3,TRBV2,TRBD2,TGTGCCAATTTTGGCACTAGCGGGGCCCCCGATACGCAGTATTTT,CANFGTSGAPDTQYF
-,TRBJ2-3,TRBV30,-,TGTGCCTGGGGCCCTGGTTCGAAGACAGATACGCAGTATTTT,CAWGPGSKTDTQYF
-,TRBJ1-2,TRBV5-4,-,TGTGCCAGCAGCTCGGGGACTAACCTGTACACCTTC,CASSSGTNLYTF
-,TRBJ2-1,TRBV7-3,TRBD2,TGTGCCAGCAGCCCCAGACTAGCGGGACTCCGTGAGCAGTTCTTC,CASSPRLAGLREQFF
once,TRBJ1-1,TRBV19,-,TGTGCCAGTAGTGCAGGACAGTTTGAAGCTTTCTTT,CASSAGQFEAFF
-,TRBJ1-2,TRBV29-1,-,TGCAGCGTAAACCGACAGAACGATTATGGCTACACCTTC,CSVNRQNDYGYTF
once,TRBJ2-5,TRBV30,-,TGTGCCTGGAGTGTAGCCGGGGGTATAGGGACCCAGTACTTC,CAWSVAGGIGTQYF
-,TRBJ2-7,TRBV9,TRBD2,TGTGCCAGCAGCCCCGGGACTAGCGGTTTCTACGAGCAGTACTTC,CASSPGTSGFYEQYF
-,TRBJ1-1,TRBV13,-,TGTGCCAGCAGCTTGTACAGGGATGAAGCTTTCTTT,CASSLYRDEAFF
-,TRBJ1-2,TRBV7-8,-,TGTGCCAGCAGCTTTGGGGGCGACCCTAACTATGGCTACACCTTC,CASSFGGDPNYGYTF
-,TRBJ2-3,TRBV11-3,TRBD1,TGTGCCAGCAGCTTAGGAGGGGGAACAGGGGGGACAGATACGCAGTATTTT,CASSLGGGTGGTDTQYF
-,TRBJ2-7,TRBV7-2,TRBD2,TGTGCCAGCAGCCCTCGGCTGGCTAGCGGGGGACTATACGAGCAGTACTTC,CASSPRLASGGLYEQYF
-,TRBJ2-5,TRBV7-3,-,TGTGCCAGCAGCTTAGGGTCCGGGGACCAAGAGACCCAGTACTTC,CASSLGSGDQETQYF
-,TRBJ1-2,TRBV28,TRBD1,TGTGCCAGCAGTTTACAGGGGAACAGGGGGCTACGGGAGGACTATGGCTACACCTTC,CASSLQGNRGLREDYGYTF
-,TRBJ2-7,TRBV5-1,TRBD2,TGCGCCAGCAGCTTGGTAGCGGGAAAGATGAGCGAGCAGTACTTC,CASSLVAGKMSEQYF
-,TRBJ2-3,TRBV4-3,-,TGCGCCAGCAGCCACTCAGATACGCAGTATTTT,CASSHSDTQYF
-,TRBJ2-7,TRBV7-8,TRBD2,TGTGCCAGCAGCCGAGGGACTAGCAGGGAGCAGTACTTC,CASSRGTSREQYF
-,TRBJ1-2,TRBV11-1,TRBD1,TGTGCCAGCAGCATCAGGAGGGGGACAGCGGATAACTATGGCTACACCTTC,CASSIRRGTADNYGYTF
-,TRBJ2-7,TRBV28,TRBD2,TGTGCCAGCAGTTTACGAGCGGGGCCCGTAAACGAGCAGTACTTC,CASSLRAGPVNEQYF
-,TRBJ1-2,TRBV5-4,-,TGTGCCAGCAGCCAAGATTCGACAGGCTATGGCTACACCTTC,CASSQDSTGYGYTF
-,TRBJ2-3,TRBV7-2,-,TGTGCCAGCAGCGGGCAGGGTGGGAGCACAGATACGCAGTATTTT,CASSGQGGSTDTQYF
-,TRBJ1-2,TRBV25-1,TRBD1,TGTGCCAGCAGGGACAGGGGGTCTGGCTACACCTTC,CASRDRGSGYTF
-,TRBJ2-1,TRBV5-4,-,TGTGCCAGCAGCCAACGACAGGGAGGCAATGAGCAGTTCTTC,CASSQRQGGNEQFF
-,TRBJ1-4,TRBV5-6,-,TGTGCCAGCCGCAGGGGAAGTGAAAAACTGTTTTTT,CASRRGSEKLFF
-,TRBJ2-7,TRBV7-3,TRBD1,TGTGCCAGCAGCTCCGACAGGGGCGGCGAGCAGTACTTC,CASSSDRGGEQYF
once,TRBJ1-2,TRBV13,TRBD1,TGTGCCAGCATCCAGAGACCGGGACAGGAGTATGGCTACACCTTC,CASIQRPGQEYGYTF
-,TRBJ2-3,TRBV29-1,-,TGCAGCGTTGAAGTCGGGGGGCGGAGCCGGACGTACACAGATACGCAGTATTTT,CSVEVGGRSRTYTDTQYF
-,TRBJ2-3,TRBV29-1,TRBD1,TGCAGAGGACCCCGAAAGGGACAGATAATCACAGATACGCAGTATTTT,CRGPRKGQIITDTQYF
-,TRBJ1-5,TRBV6-1,-,TGTGCCAGCAACCCTAGGACAACATGGGGTCAGCCCCAGCATTTT,CASNPRTTWGQPQHF
-,TRBJ1-1,TRBV7-9,-,TGTGCCAGCAGCCTTAGGGGGACTGAAGCTTTCTTT,CASSLRGTEAFF
-,TRBJ2-6,TRBV5-6,-,TGTGCCAGCAGCCGAAAACTCGGACACTCTGGGGCCAACGTCCTGACTTTC,CASSRKLGHSGANVLTF
-,TRBJ2-3,TRBV7-3,TRBD2,TGTGCCAGCAGCTTGATAGCGGGGGGTTCAGATACGCAGTATTTT,CASSLIAGGSDTQYF
-,TRBJ1-2,TRBV27,-,TGTGCCAGCAGTTTATCGAAAGGGGGTGGCTATGGCTACACCTTC,CASSLSKGGGYGYTF
-,TRBJ1-1,TRBV20-1,-,TGCAGTGCTATTGGGGGCGTCCGAGCTTTCTTT,CSAIGGVRAFF
-,TRBJ2-2,TRBV7-9,TRBD1,TGTGCCAGCAGCCTACTCCTACGGGACAGGGAGTCCGGGGAGCTGTTTTTT,CASSLLLRDRESGELFF
-,TRBJ1-3,TRBV6-5,TRBD1,TGTGCCAGCAAACGCCAGGGGGCTAATGGAAACACCATATATTTT,CASKRQGANGNTIYF
-,TRBJ2-7,TRBV7-6,TRBD2,TGTGCCAGCAGCTTAATGTCCAGCGGGGGGGGCTACGAGCAGTACTTC,CASSLMSSGGGYEQYF
-,TRBJ1-2,TRBV2,TRBD1,TGTGCCAGCAGGGCAAGGACAGGTGCTGGCTATGGCTACACCTTC,CASRARTGAGYGYTF
-,TRBJ2-7,TRBV5-1,-,TGCGCCAGCAAAGACAACCCCGCCTCCTACGAGCAGTACTTC,CASKDNPASYEQYF
-,TRBJ2-3,TRBV5-4,TRBD1,TGTGCCAGCAGCACCTACAGGGGGCCAGGAGATACGCAGTATTTT,CASSTYRGPGDTQYF
-,TRBJ1-4,TRBV4-2,TRBD1,TGTGCCAGCAGCCAAGGGGCAACAGGGGGTGAGGAAAAACTGTTTTTT,CASSQGATGGEEKLFF
-,TRBJ2-7,TRBV7-9,TRBD1,TGTGCCAGCAGCCCGGGGACAGTGGTCGGGTACGAGCAGTACTTC,CASSPGTVVGYEQYF
-,TRBJ1-5,TRBV5-1,TRBD1,TGCGCCAGCAGCTTAAGGGGGCGCATGAGCAATCAGCCCCAGCATTTT,CASSLRGRMSNQPQHF
-,TRBJ2-7,TRBV4-2,-,TGTGCCAGCAGCCCTGACAGATACGAGCAGTACTTC,CASSPDRYEQYF
-,TRBJ2-7,TRBV19,-,TGTGCCAGTAGGGGTCGGGACACTGGCACAAAGGCTACCTACGAGCAGTACTTC,CASRGRDTGTKATYEQYF
-,TRBJ1-5,TRBV28,-,TGTGCCAGCAGTGGGGGGGGAGAGGGCAATCAGCCCCAGCATTTT,CASSGGGEGNQPQHF
-,TRBJ2-7,TRBV11-1,TRBD1,TGTGCCAGCAGCTCCGGACAGGGACTTGGCTACGAGCAGTACTTC,CASSSGQGLGYEQYF
-,TRBJ1-1,TRBV30,-,TGTGCCTGGAGACCGGTGCGGGGGTTGAACACTGAAGCTTTCTTT,CAWRPVRGLNTEAFF
-,TRBJ2-4,TRBV7-3,-,TGTGCCAGCAGCCTTACTCCCAAAAACATTCAGTACTTC,CASSLTPKNIQYF
-,TRBJ2-5,TRBV7-9,TRBD1,TGTGCCTCGGACAGGGATCGACAGACCCAGTACTTC,CASDRDRQTQYF
once,TRBJ2-3,TRBV5-5,TRBD2,TGTGCCAGCAGCTGGGGGTTAGCGGGGCCCTCAGATACGCAGTATTTT,CASSWGLAGPSDTQYF
few,TRBJ1-1,TRBV5-1,-,TGCGCCAGCAGCTTGGCTAAGAACACTGAAGCTTTCTTT,CASSLAKNTEAFF